One sample yielded the 20 T cell receptor beta chains listed below, sequenced in a study of shared clonotypes between healthy human individuals. Generated by immunoSEQ multiplex PCR, the TCRdb table keeps only in-frame clones and is missing some. This sample has around 1.5 million clones, with 95% to 99% found just once. Source material: naive CD4+ T cells sorted from blood. As to subset: CD45RA+ positively selected. These receptors were collected from a man aged 30 to 45 in good health.

V is TRBV14 and J is TRBJ1-1; no firm D call. The length of the CDR3 is 13 residues. The V gene's germline CDR1 is SGHDN and CDR2 FVKESK. The V end was cut by 1 base, the J end by 1 base, with 4 bases between. In DNA, the CDR3 is TGTGCCAGCAGCCAAGGGCAGAACACTGAAGCTTTCTTT. Translation: CASSQGQNTEAFF.

J is TRBJ2-6 and V is TRBV18; 9 bases line up with TRBD1. Trimming at V came to 3 bases and at J to 1 base, leaving 10 bases not matched to a gene. Germline values: CDR1 KGHSH, CDR2 LQKENI. This CDR3 is built from 19 residues. The CDR3 is CASSPIGTGPLSGANVLTF. The CDR3 DNA reads TGTGCCAGCTCACCGATCGGGACAGGGCCCCTTTCTGGGGCCAACGTCCTGACTTTC.

The gene calls are TRBV28 and TRBJ1-5; 7 bases are shared with TRBD1. Trimming at V came to 6 bases and at J to 3 bases, leaving 8 bases not matched to a gene. CDR1 and CDR2 from the germline V gene are MDHEN and SYDVKM. This CDR3 is built from 15 residues. The CDR3 coding sequence is TGTGCCAGCAGGCCTACAGGGGTCTACAATCAGCCCCAGCATTTT. Protein sequence: CASRPTGVYNQPQHF.

This clone was found once. V gene TRBV28 combines with J gene TRBJ1-4; D may be TRBD1 (6 bases). The CDR3 consists of 17 residues. Trimming cost V 5 bases and J 5 bases, with 21 bases left between them. The germline V gene encodes CDR1 MDHEN and CDR2 SYDVKM. The DNA of the CDR3 is TGTGCCAGCAGTCGACGCTTAGTACAGGGAAGAAATGAAAAACTGTTTTTT. Its translation is CASSRRLVQGRNEKLFF.

The chain recombines TRBV11-2 with TRBJ2-1; D gene unclear. The CDR3 is 11 residues long. CDR1 and CDR2 (germline): SGHAT, FQNNGV. V lost 6 bases and J lost 10, with 10 bases in between. The chain's CDR3 is CASSFGIEQFF. Written as DNA, the CDR3 is TGTGCCAGCAGTTTCGGCATAGAGCAGTTCTTC.

The chain carries TRBV9 and TRBJ2-2; D remains ambiguous. This CDR3 has 14 residues. Per the germline V gene, CDR1 is SGDLS and CDR2 is YYNGEE. V dropped 1 base and J dropped 4 bases, with 8 bases sitting between them. The CDR3, as DNA: TGTGCCAGCAGCGTACAATGGGGCACCGGGGAGCTGTTTTTT. Residues: CASSVQWGTGELFF.

This clone was observed a single time. This sequence joins TRBV6-1 and TRBJ2-7; 9 bases match TRBD1. Germline V gene sequence: CDR1 MNHNS, CDR2 SASEGT. The CDR3 runs to 15 residues. The J segment lost 6 bases and the V segment lost 0 bases, leaving 6 bases of the junction unmatched. CDR3 region: CASSEAYRGQSEQYF. CDR3 DNA sequence: TGTGCCAGCAGTGAAGCTTACAGGGGGCAGAGCGAGCAGTACTTC.

This clone occurred once. The CDR3 coding sequence is TGTGCCAGCAGCTTATGGGACAGGGCGGCCAAAAACATTCAGTACTTC. Translation: CASSLWDRAAKNIQYF. This rearrangement joins TRBV13 to TRBJ2-4; 9 nucleotides agree with TRBD1. Germline CDR1 reads PRHDT; CDR2 reads FYEKMQ (reference sequence). V lost 2 bases, J lost 1 base, and 3 bases stayed unmatched. This CDR3 region has 16 residues.

This chain uses TRBV10-1 with TRBJ1-5; possibly TRBD1 for D (5 bases). Germline V gives CDR1 WNHNN, CDR2 SYGVQD (reference sequence). Deletions cut 0 bases from V and 5 bases from J, with 14 bases between. This CDR3 is 16 amino acids long. In nucleotides, the CDR3 is TGCGCCAGCAGTGAGTCGGGTAGTATGGGGCATCAGCCCCAGCATTTT. The encoded protein is CASSESGSMGHQPQHF.

V is TRBV11-2 and J is TRBJ1-2; 8 bases line up with TRBD1. This CDR3 spans 14 amino acids. V shed 2 bases and J 4 bases; nucleotides not matched to a gene: 3. Germline V gene sequence: CDR1 SGHAT, CDR2 FQNNGV. The CDR3 sequence: CASSLSGGSYGYTF. CDR3 bases: TGTGCCAGCAGCTTATCAGGGGGCAGCTATGGCTACACCTTC.

The chain uses TRBV7-9 and TRBJ1-4, with 9 bases lining up with TRBD1. The V segment lost 1 base and the J segment 3 bases; nucleotides outside the gene matches: 12. The CDR3 extends over 19 amino acids. Germline V gene sequence: CDR1 SEHNR, CDR2 FQNEAQ (reference sequence). CDR3 DNA: TGTGCCAGCAGCTTAGTACCCACAGGGGGCGAGGTGCCTAATGAAAAACTGTTTTTT. Residues: CASSLVPTGGEVPNEKLFF.

The gene calls are TRBV20-1 and TRBJ2-3, with 8 positions matching TRBD2. The V gene's germline CDR1 is DFQATT and CDR2 SNEGSKA (reference sequence). The CDR3 length is 11 residues. Trimming cost V 8 bases and J 5 bases; bases outside gene matches: 3. This chain's CDR3 is CSSGGGDTQYF. For the CDR3, the DNA is TGCAGTAGCGGGGGAGGAGATACGCAGTATTTT.

The J gene is TRBJ2-5, the V gene TRBV18; D unresolved. The germline V and J ends were trimmed by 3 bases and 5 bases, with 22 bases remaining between them. In germline, CDR1 is KGHSH, CDR2 LQKENI. The CDR3 extends over 17 amino acids. CDR3 amino acids: CASSPLSFSNVEETQYF. The CDR3 region has the DNA TGTGCCAGCTCACCCCTTTCGTTTTCCAACGTCGAGGAGACCCAGTACTTC.

The rearrangement uses TRBV29-1 and TRBJ2-1, with 11 bases identical to TRBD2. The ends lost 5 bases at V and 7 bases at J; junction bases unmatched: 4. This CDR3 contains 13 residues. CDR1 is SQVTM and CDR2 is ANQGSEA in the germline V gene. CDR3 sequence (DNA): TGCAGCGTTTCTAGCGGGAGGCAGAATGAGCAGTTCTTC. This gives the protein CSVSSGRQNEQFF.

This chain joins TRBV5-1 and TRBJ1-1; perhaps TRBD1 as D (6 bases). CDR3 size: 13 residues. The V end lost 5 bases, the J end lost 5 bases, and 13 bases lay between the germline ends. Looked up from germline, CDR1 is SGHRS and CDR2 is YFSETQ. Here the CDR3 reads CASSHRAGTEAFF. The CDR3 DNA sequence: TGCGCCAGCAGTCACAGGGCGGGAACTGAAGCTTTCTTT.

The genes are TRBV6-5 and TRBJ2-3, with TRBD1 matching over 10 bases. With 6 bases clipped from V and 6 bases from J, the junction kept 9 bases outside the gene matches. The CDR3 contains 15 residues. The germline V gene encodes CDR1 MNHEY and CDR2 SVGAGI. CDR3 nucleotide sequence: TGTGCCAGCAGGATGGGACAGGGGTTCAGTGATACGCAGTATTTT. Encoded protein: CASRMGQGFSDTQYF.

V and J are TRBV4-3 and TRBJ2-2; D possibly corresponds to TRBD2 (5 bases). Germline CDR1 is LGHNA and CDR2 is YSLEER. The CDR3 sequence is 15 residues long. V was clipped by 1 base and J by 8 bases, with 14 bases between them. The CDR3 loop reads CASSQGTGNIGELFF. CDR3 DNA: TGCGCCAGCAGCCAAGGGACGGGAAATATAGGGGAGCTGTTTTTT.

V usage is TRBV4-3 and J usage is TRBJ2-5; 10 nucleotides agree with TRBD2. The J segment lost 1 base and the V segment lost 1 base, leaving 6 bases of the junction unmatched. The CDR3 is made up of 17 amino acids. Germline V CDR1 and CDR2: LGHNA, YSLEER. The chain's CDR3 is CASSQGKTSGFQETQYF. The CDR3 nucleotides are TGCGCCAGCAGCCAAGGAAAGACTAGCGGGTTCCAAGAGACCCAGTACTTC.

The V gene is TRBV6-5, the J gene TRBJ2-5; no reliable D call. The germline V and J ends were trimmed by 6 bases and 5 bases, with 10 bases remaining between them. The CDR3 totals 12 residues. Germline values: CDR1 MNHEY, CDR2 SVGAGI. The CDR3 loop reads CASSPIRETQYF. CDR3 bases: TGTGCCAGCAGCCCCATAAGGGAGACCCAGTACTTC.

This chain joins TRBV6-6 and TRBJ2-3, with D possibly being TRBD1 (6 bases). The length of the CDR3 is 15 residues. Looked up from germline, CDR1 is MNHNY and CDR2 is SVGAGI (reference sequence). Trimming took 5 bases from V and 1 from J, leaving 13 bases between them. CDR3 sequence (DNA): TGTGCCAGCAGTCCCGGACAGTTAGGCACAGATACGCAGTATTTT. Residues: CASSPGQLGTDTQYF.